The entry below describes one T cell receptor (beta chain). The antigen remains undetermined. The data were taken from a study of T cells after yellow fever vaccination. Whole-study results and caveats: Although the secondary response was weaker, it peaked faster, at day 5 versus 15. Reappearance after the booster was observed for most primary-vaccination clones (roughly 97% CD4, roughly 88% CD8).

J was trimmed by 10 bases and V by 5 bases; bases with no gene match: 12. Looked up from germline, CDR1 is LNHDA and CDR2 is SQIVND (reference sequence). This CDR3 contains 15 residues. TCRdb analysed the 5' RACE reads with MiXCR anew, one entry per CDR3 protein. The sample has about 110,000 distinct CDR3 sequences; 7.5% to 9.5% are singletons. This sequence originates from a young man who received the YFV17D yellow fever vaccine. The sequencing here drew on CD8+ T cells sorted from PBMCs, taken 45 days after the yellow fever booster vaccination. This rearrangement joins TRBV19 to TRBJ2-1; TRBD2 matches at 9 bases. CDR3 amino acids: CASSSIAGEVGEQFF. As DNA, the CDR3 is TGTGCCAGTAGTTCCATAGCGGGAGAGGTCGGAGAGCAGTTCTTC. Supplemented by reference TRBV19 and TRBJ2-1, the full variable domain reads DGGITQSPKYLFRKEGQNVTLSCEQNLNHDAMYWYRQDPGQGLRLIYYSQIVNDFQKGDIAEGYSVSREKKESFPLTVTSAQKNPTAFYLCASSSIAGEVGEQFFGPGTRLTVL.